The 11 T cell receptor beta chains given below trace back to one sample, sequenced in a study of radiotherapy plus CTLA-4 blockade in lung cancer. Some clones are missing from TCRdb's copy, which holds only in-frame ones; the method was immunoSEQ multiplex PCR. Among more than 65,000 clones, roughly four fifths were seen once, and the ten largest hold 0.82%. Sequencing used peripheral blood, obtained from a patient treated with radiotherapy plus ipilimumab. These receptor sequences come from a human donor with non-small cell lung cancer who had stable disease on radiotherapy plus ipilimumab.

The chain joins TRBV6-5 to TRBJ1-5, with D possibly matching TRBD1 (6 bases). The CDR3 is 15 residues long. The germline V gene encodes CDR1 MNHEY and CDR2 SVGAGI. V was pared by 6 bases and J by 4 bases, with 16 bases between. In nucleotides, the CDR3 is TGTGCCAGCAGAACAATGGACAGTACAAATCAGCCCCAGCATTTT. Translating gives CASRTMDSTNQPQHF.

The chain couples TRBV5-1 to TRBJ1-6; 9 bases align to TRBD1. V gave up 4 bases and J gave up 7 bases; unmatched junction bases: 9. The V gene's germline CDR1 is SGHRS and CDR2 YFSETQ. The CDR3 totals 16 residues. DNA of the CDR3: TGCGCCAGCAGCGCCGGGACAGGGAGTACAAATTCACCCCTCCACTTT. Its protein is CASSAGTGSTNSPLHF.

The chain couples TRBV12-5 to TRBJ1-2, with D possibly matching TRBD1 (6 bases). V was clipped by 6 bases and J by 8 bases, with 16 bases between them. The CDR3 loop spans 13 amino acids. Germline V gene sequence: CDR1 LGHNT, CDR2 FRNRAP. Here the CDR3 reads CASGYSGASGYTF. The CDR3 DNA is TGTGCTAGTGGCTATTCAGGGGCGAGCGGCTACACCTTC.

The chain links TRBV9 to TRBJ1-2, with D possibly TRBD1 on 5 matching bases. This CDR3 contains 15 residues. Trimming took off 2 bases at V and 2 bases at J, with 13 bases between the two ends. Germline-derived CDR1 and CDR2 are SGDLS and YYNGEE. The CDR3 spells CASSVARAGNYGYTF. The CDR3 DNA is TGTGCCAGCAGCGTGGCCCGGGCAGGGAACTATGGCTACACCTTC.

The chain is built from TRBV11-2 and TRBJ1-2; D is ambiguous. Germline CDR1 reads SGHAT; CDR2 reads FQNNGV. V was cut by 5 bases and J by 5 bases, with 18 bases left in between. This CDR3 contains 15 residues. Here the CDR3 DNA reads TGTGCCAGCAGCCCCTTGGCCGGAATTTCGTATGGCTACACCTTC. Translating it yields CASSPLAGISYGYTF.

The chain is built from TRBV28 and TRBJ2-7; TRBD1 matches at 7 bases. Germline lookup yields CDR1 MDHEN and CDR2 SYDVKM. V trimming: 7 bases; J trimming: 2 bases; junction bases outside the gene matches: 8. This CDR3 is built from 14 residues. For the CDR3, the DNA is TGTGCCAGCACTCGACAGGGACCCCCCTACGAGCAGTACTTC. Translated: CASTRQGPPYEQYF.

The chain couples TRBV7-9 to TRBJ2-7; 7 bases agree with TRBD1. V lost 5 bases and J lost 1; bases outside the gene matches: 11. Germline CDR1 reads SEHNR; CDR2 reads FQNEAQ (reference sequence). This CDR3 spans 16 amino acids. The CDR3 loop reads CASSPRFGQASYEQYF. The CDR3 coding sequence is TGTGCCAGCAGCCCTCGGTTTGGACAGGCGTCCTACGAGCAGTACTTC.

The chain employs TRBV11-3 and TRBJ2-7; 12 nucleotides align to TRBD2. The trim removed 3 bases at V and 6 bases at J, leaving 9 bases unmatched. This CDR3 contains 16 residues. The germline gives CDR1 SGHNT, CDR2 YENEEA. CDR3 in DNA: TGTGCCAGCAGCTTCTCAACGACTAGCGGGAGTTCCGAGCAGTACTTC. This translates into CASSFSTTSGSSEQYF.

The chain carries TRBV28 and TRBJ2-7, with a possible D match to TRBD1 (6 bases). The V gene's germline CDR1 is MDHEN and CDR2 SYDVKM. CDR3 length: 13 residues. With 1 base removed from V and 4 bases from J, the gap between germline ends came to 8 bases. CDR3 sequence (DNA): TGTGCCAGCAGTTTATTGGGGGCTTACGAGCAGTACTTC. Encoded protein: CASSLLGAYEQYF.

The V call is TRBV29-1, the J call TRBJ1-6; 7 nucleotides align to TRBD1. The germline V gene encodes CDR1 SQVTM and CDR2 ANQGSEA. The CDR3 has 13 amino acids. Unmatched junction bases numbered 10, after V lost 7 bases and J lost 10 bases. CDR3 coding DNA: TGCAGCGCCAGGGACAGCTCCCTGTCACCCCTCCACTTT. This gives the protein CSARDSSLSPLHF.

The chain combines TRBV19 with TRBJ2-5; tentative D call: TRBD2 (6 bases). V lost 5 bases and J 2 bases, leaving 9 bases between the germline ends. The germline CDR1 and CDR2 sequences are LNHDA and SQIVND (reference sequence). CDR3 length equals 13 residues. The CDR3 loop is CASSEGRQETQYF. The DNA for the CDR3 is TGTGCCAGTAGTGAGGGGAGGCAAGAGACCCAGTACTTC.